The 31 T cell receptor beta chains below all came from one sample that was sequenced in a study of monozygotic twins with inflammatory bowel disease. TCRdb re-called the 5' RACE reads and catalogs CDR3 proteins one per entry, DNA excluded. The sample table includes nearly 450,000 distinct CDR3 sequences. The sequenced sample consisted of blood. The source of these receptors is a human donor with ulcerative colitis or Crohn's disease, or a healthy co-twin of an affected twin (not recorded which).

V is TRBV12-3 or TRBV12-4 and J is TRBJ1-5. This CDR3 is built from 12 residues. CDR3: CASSFAPRPQHF.

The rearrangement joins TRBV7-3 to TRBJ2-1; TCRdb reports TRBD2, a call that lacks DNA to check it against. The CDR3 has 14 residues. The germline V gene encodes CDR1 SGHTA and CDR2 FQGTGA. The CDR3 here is CASSLLSEPNEQFF.

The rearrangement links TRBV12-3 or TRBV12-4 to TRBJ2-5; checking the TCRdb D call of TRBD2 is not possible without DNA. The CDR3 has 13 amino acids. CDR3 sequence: CASRVGLAETQYF.

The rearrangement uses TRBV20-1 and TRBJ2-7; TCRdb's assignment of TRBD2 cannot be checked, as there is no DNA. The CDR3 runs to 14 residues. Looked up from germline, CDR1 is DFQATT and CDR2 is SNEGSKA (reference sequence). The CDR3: CSATKAGTVNEQYF.

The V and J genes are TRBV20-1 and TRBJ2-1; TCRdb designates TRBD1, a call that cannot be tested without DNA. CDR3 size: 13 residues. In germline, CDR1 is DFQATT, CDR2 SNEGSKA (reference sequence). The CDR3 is CSATGNLINEQFF.

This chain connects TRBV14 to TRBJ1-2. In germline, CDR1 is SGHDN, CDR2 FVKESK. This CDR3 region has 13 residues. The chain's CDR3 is CASSRGANYGYTF.

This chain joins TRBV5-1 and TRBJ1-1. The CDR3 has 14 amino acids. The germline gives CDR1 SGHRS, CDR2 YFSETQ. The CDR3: CASSLARGVTEAFF.

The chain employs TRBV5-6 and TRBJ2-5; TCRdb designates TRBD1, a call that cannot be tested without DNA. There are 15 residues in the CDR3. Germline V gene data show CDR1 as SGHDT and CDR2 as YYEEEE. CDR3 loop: CASRLRGQGQETQYF.

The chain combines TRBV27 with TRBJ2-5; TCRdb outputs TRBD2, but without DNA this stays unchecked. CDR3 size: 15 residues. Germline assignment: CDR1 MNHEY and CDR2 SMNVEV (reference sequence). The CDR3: CASSFRRGGRETQYF.

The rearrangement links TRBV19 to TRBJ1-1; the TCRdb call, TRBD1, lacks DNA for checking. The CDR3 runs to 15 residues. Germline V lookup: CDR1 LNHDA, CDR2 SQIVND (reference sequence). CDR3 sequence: CASSTRGSVNTEAFF. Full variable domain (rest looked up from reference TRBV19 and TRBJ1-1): DGGITQSPKYLFRKEGQNVTLSCEQNLNHDAMYWYRQDPGQGLRLIYYSQIVNDFQKGDIAEGYSVSREKKESFPLTVTSAQKNPTAFYLCASSTRGSVNTEAFFGQGTRLTVV.

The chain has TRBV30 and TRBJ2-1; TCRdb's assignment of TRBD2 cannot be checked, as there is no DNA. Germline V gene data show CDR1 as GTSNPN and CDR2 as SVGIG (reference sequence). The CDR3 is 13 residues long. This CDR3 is CAWSRPDSNEQFF.

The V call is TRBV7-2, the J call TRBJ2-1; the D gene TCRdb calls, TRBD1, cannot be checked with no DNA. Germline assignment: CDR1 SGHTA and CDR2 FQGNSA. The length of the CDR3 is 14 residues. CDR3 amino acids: CASSLSRGLNEQFF. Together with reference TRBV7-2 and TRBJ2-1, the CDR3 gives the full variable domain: GAGVSQSPSNKVTEKGKDVELRCDPISGHTALYWYRQSLGQGLEFLIYFQGNSAPDKSGLPSDRFSAERTGGSVSTLTIQRTQQEDSAVYLCASSLSRGLNEQFFGPGTRLTVL.

The CDR3 sequence is CASRNLGTGGHEQFF. This chain links TRBV12-3 or TRBV12-4 with TRBJ2-1; TCRdb lists TRBD1, though no DNA is available to test this call. The CDR3 covers 15 residues.

CDR3: CASRRTPGDTEAFF. V usage is TRBV6-1 and J usage is TRBJ1-1; with no DNA, the TCRdb D assignment of TRBD1 cannot be verified. The CDR3 is 14 residues long. Germline values: CDR1 MNHNS, CDR2 SASEGT.

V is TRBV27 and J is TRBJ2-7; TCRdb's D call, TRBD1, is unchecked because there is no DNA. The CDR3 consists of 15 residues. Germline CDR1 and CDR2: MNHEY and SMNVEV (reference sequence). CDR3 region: CASSFYRGMPYEQYF.

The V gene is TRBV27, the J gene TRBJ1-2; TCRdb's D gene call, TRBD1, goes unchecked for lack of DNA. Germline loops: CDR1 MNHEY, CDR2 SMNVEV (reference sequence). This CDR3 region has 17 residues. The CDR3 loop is CASSLFATGQKGYGYTF.

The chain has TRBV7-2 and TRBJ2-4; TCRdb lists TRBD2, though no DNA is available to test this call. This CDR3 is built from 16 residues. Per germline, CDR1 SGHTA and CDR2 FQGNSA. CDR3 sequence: CASSLPEAGGRNIQYF.

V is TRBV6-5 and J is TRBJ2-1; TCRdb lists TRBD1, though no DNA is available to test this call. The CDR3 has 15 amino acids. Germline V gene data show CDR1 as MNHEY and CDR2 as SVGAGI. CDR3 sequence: CASSYHRDRGDEQFF.

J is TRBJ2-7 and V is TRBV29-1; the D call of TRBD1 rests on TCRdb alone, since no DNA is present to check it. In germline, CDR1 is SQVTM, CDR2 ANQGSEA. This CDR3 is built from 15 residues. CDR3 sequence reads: CSVFEAGSRSYEQYF.

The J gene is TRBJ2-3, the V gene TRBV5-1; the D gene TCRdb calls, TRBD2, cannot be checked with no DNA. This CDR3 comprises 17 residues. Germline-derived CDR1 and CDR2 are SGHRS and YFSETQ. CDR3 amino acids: CASSLDVERGGTDTQYF.

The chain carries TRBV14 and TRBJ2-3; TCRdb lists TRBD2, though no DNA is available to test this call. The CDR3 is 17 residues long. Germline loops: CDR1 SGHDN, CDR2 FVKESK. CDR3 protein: CASSLPFGAGGPNTQYF.

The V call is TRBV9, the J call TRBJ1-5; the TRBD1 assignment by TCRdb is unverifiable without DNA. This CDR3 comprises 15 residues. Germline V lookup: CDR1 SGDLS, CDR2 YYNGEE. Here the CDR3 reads CASSVDAGCGQPQHF.

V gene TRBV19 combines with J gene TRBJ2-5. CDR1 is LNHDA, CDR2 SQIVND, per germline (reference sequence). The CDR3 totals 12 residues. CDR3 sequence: CASSMVGETQYF.

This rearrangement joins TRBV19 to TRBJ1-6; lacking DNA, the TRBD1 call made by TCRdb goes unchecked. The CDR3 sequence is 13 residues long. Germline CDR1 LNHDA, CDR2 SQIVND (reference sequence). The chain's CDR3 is CASRGQNNSPLHF.

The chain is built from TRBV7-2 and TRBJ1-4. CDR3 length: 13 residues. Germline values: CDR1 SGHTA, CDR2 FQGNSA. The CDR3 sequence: CASSLMSLEKLFF.

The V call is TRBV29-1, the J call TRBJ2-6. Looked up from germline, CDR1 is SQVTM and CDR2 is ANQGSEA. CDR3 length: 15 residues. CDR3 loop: CSVGFQASGANVLTF.

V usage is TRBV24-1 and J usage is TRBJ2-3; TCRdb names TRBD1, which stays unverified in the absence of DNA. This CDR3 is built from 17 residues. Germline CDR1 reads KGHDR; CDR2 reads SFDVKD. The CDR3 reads CATSDPGDRGGLDTQYF.

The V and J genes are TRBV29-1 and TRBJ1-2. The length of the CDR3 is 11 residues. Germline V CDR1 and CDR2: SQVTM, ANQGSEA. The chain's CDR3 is CSGANPAGYTF.

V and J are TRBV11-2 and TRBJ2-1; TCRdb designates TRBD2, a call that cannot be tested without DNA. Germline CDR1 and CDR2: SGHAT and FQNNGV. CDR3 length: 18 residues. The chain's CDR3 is CASSLVLQLAGAHNEQFF.

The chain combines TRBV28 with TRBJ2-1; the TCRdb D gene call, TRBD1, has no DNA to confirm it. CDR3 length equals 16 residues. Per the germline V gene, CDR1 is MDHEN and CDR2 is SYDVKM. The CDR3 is CASSLEGTGFFNEQFF. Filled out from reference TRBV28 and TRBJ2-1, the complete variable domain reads DVKVTQSSRYLVKRTGEKVFLECVQDMDHENMFWYRQDPGLGLRLIYFSYDVKMKEKGDIPEGYSVSREKKERFSLILESASTNQTSMYLCASSLEGTGFFNEQFFGPGTRLTVL.

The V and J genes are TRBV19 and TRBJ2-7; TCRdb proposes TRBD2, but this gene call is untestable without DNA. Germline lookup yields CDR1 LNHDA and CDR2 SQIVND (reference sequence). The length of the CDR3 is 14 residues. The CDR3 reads CASSRGRPAYEQYF. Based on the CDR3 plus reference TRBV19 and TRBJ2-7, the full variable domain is DGGITQSPKYLFRKEGQNVTLSCEQNLNHDAMYWYRQDPGQGLRLIYYSQIVNDFQKGDIAEGYSVSREKKESFPLTVTSAQKNPTAFYLCASSRGRPAYEQYFGPGTRLTVT.